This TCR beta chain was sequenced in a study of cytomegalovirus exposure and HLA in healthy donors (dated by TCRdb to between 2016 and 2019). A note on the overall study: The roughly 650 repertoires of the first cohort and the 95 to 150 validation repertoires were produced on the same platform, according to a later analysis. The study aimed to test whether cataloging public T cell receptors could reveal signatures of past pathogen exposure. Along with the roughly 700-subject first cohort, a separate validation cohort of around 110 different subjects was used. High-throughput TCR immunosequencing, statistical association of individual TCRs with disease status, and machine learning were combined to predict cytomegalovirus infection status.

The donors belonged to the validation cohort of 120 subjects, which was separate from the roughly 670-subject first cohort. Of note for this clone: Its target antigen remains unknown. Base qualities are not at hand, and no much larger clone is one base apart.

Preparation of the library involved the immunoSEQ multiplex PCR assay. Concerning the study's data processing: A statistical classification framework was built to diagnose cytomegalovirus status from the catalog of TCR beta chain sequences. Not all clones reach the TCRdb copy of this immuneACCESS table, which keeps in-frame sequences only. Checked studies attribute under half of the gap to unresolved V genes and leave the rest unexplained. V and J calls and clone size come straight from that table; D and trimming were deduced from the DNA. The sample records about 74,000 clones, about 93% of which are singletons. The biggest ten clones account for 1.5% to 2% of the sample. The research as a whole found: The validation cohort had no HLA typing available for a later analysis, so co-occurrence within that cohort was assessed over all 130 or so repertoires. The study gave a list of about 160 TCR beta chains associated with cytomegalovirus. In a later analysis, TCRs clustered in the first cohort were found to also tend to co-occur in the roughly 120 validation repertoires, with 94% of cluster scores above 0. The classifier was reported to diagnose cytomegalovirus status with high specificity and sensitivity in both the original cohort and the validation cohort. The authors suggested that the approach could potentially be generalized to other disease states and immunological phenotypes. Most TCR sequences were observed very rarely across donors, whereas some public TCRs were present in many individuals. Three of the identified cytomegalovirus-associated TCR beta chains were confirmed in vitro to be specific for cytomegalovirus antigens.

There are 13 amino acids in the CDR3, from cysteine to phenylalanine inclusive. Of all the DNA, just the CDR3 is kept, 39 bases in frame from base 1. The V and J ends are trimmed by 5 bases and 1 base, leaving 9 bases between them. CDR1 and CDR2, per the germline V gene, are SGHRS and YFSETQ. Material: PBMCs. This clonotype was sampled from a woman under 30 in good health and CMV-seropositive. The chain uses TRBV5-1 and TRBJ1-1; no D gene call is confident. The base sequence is TGCGCCAGCAGGCCCCAGAAGAACACTGAAGCTTTCTTT. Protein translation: CASRPQKNTEAFF.